A single sample is the source of the 23 T cell receptor beta chains below, sequenced in a study of technical replicates of blood from several donors. Repertoires were generated with immunoSEQ multiplex PCR, while TCRdb's copy carries only in-frame clones and drops some. The repertoire holds roughly 76,000 clones, with 90% to 95% as singletons. Sequenced input: T cells isolated from PBMCs. These receptors were obtained from a human donor in good health.

The chain is built from TRBV7-9 and TRBJ1-2; no clear D gene. This CDR3 has 14 residues. From germline, CDR1 is SEHNR and CDR2 FQNEAQ (reference sequence). Trimming cost V 5 bases and J 3 bases, with 13 bases left between them. CDR3 amino acids: CASSPPPRHYGYTF. CDR3 DNA sequence: TGTGCCAGCAGCCCCCCCCCGAGGCACTATGGCTACACCTTC.

V usage is TRBV29-1 and J usage is TRBJ1-1; weak D call: TRBD1 (5 bases). The V end lost 1 base, the J end lost 3 bases, and 12 bases lay between the germline ends. This CDR3 is 14 amino acids long. CDR1 and CDR2 (germline): SQVTM, ANQGSEA. The CDR3 DNA reads TGCAGCGTTGAAGCCGAGCACAGGCACACTGAAGCTTTCTTT. It yields the protein CSVEAEHRHTEAFF. Based on the CDR3 plus reference TRBV29-1 and TRBJ1-1, the full variable domain is SAVISQKPSRDICQRGTSLTIQCQVDSQVTMMFWYRQQPGQSLTLIATANQGSEATYESGFVIDKFPISRPNLTFSTLTVSNMSPEDSSIYLCSVEAEHRHTEAFFGQGTRLTVV.

The chain joins TRBV6-5 to TRBJ2-3, with D perhaps matching TRBD2 (6 bases). This CDR3 region has 12 residues. V gave up 5 bases and J gave up 6 bases, with 9 bases separating them. Germline V CDR1 and CDR2: MNHEY, SVGAGI. In DNA, the CDR3 is TGTGCCAGCAGTCCCGGGGGTGATACGCAGTATTTT. The encoded protein is CASSPGGDTQYF.

The CDR3 loop is CASREGGGPNTEAFF. DNA for the CDR3: TGCGCCAGCAGAGAGGGCGGGGGTCCGAACACTGAAGCTTTCTTT. V and J are TRBV5-1 and TRBJ1-1, with a weak D call TRBD1 (5 bases). This CDR3 region has 15 residues. Trimming stripped 5 bases from V and 1 base from J, with 15 bases between. CDR1 is SGHRS and CDR2 is YFSETQ in the germline V gene. Looking up the rest from reference TRBV5-1 and TRBJ1-1 gives the full variable domain: KAGVTQTPRYLIKTRGQQVTLSCSPISGHRSVSWYQQTPGQGLQFLFEYFSETQRNKGNFPGRFSGRQFSNSRSEMNVSTLELGDSALYLCASREGGGPNTEAFFGQGTRLTVV.

The J gene is TRBJ2-1, the V gene TRBV7-2, with 12 bases aligning to TRBD2. The CDR3 sequence is 15 residues long. V was clipped by 4 bases and J by 5 bases; unmatched bases: 3. CDR1 SGHTA and CDR2 FQGNSA come from the germline V gene. Here the CDR3 reads CASSSRLAGDNEQFF. Written as DNA, the CDR3 is TGTGCCAGCAGCTCCCGACTAGCGGGGGACAATGAGCAGTTCTTC.

J is TRBJ1-4 and V is TRBV6-1; D is uncertain. CDR1 MNHNS and CDR2 SASEGT come from the germline V gene. V was trimmed by 2 bases and J by 4 bases, leaving 14 bases between them. CDR3 size: 16 residues. As DNA, the CDR3 is TGTGCCAGCAGTGAACTCGGCCGACTGGTTAATGAAAAACTGTTTTTT. This translates into CASSELGRLVNEKLFF.

The rearrangement uses TRBV28 and TRBJ2-1, with 9 bases lining up with TRBD1. Germline loops: CDR1 MDHEN, CDR2 SYDVKM. V was clipped by 2 bases and J by 5 bases; unmatched bases: 7. The CDR3 totals 16 residues. The CDR3 sequence is CASSLPTWDRDNEQFF. DNA for the CDR3: TGTGCCAGCAGTTTACCCACCTGGGACAGGGACAATGAGCAGTTCTTC.

The rearrangement joins TRBV6-1 to TRBJ1-2; TRBD1 aligns across 8 bases. Germline loops: CDR1 MNHNS, CDR2 SASEGT. J was trimmed by 1 base and V by 3 bases; bases with no gene match: 7. The CDR3 extends over 16 amino acids. CDR3 amino acids: CASSDPDRALNYGYTF. In DNA, the CDR3 is TGTGCCAGCAGTGACCCGGACAGGGCCCTTAACTATGGCTACACCTTC.

The chain links TRBV27 to TRBJ1-2, with D perhaps matching TRBD1 (6 bases). Trimming shortened V by 4 bases and J by 6 bases, and 9 bases separated the two germline ends. The CDR3 loop spans 12 amino acids. Per the germline V gene, CDR1 is MNHEY and CDR2 is SMNVEV (reference sequence). The DNA for the CDR3 is TGTGCCAGCAGTTCGCAGGGGAATGGCTACACCTTC. Translation gives CASSSQGNGYTF.

This clone appeared once. The chain links TRBV6-1 to TRBJ2-7, with 9 bases fitting TRBD1. Germline-derived CDR1 and CDR2 are MNHNS and SASEGT. The V and J ends lost 7 bases and 6 bases, in that order; junction bases with no gene match: 10. This CDR3 has 14 amino acids. The DNA of the CDR3 is TGTGCCAGCAAGCCGGGACAGGGTCGCATCGAGCAGTACTTC. Its protein product is CASKPGQGRIEQYF.

This rearrangement joins TRBV4-1 to TRBJ1-4; 7 bases are shared with TRBD1. Trimming cost V 5 bases and J 3 bases; bases outside gene matches: 9. Germline CDR1 reads MGHRA; CDR2 reads YSYEKL. The CDR3 loop spans 16 amino acids. As DNA, the CDR3 is TGCGCCAGCAGCTTCCAACAGGGGTCAGCTAATGAAAAACTGTTTTTT. It is translated as CASSFQQGSANEKLFF.

The chain combines TRBV10-2 with TRBJ2-3; 7 nucleotides align to TRBD2. Germline lookup yields CDR1 WSHSY and CDR2 SAAADI. The J segment lost 1 base and the V segment lost 3 bases, leaving 13 bases of the junction unmatched. This CDR3 spans 18 amino acids. DNA of the CDR3: TGCGCCAGCAGTGATCCGTCTGGTATTGCGGGGGGCACAGATACGCAGTATTTT. Protein: CASSDPSGIAGGTDTQYF.

This clone appeared once. The chain is built from TRBV7-2 and TRBJ2-5, with a tentative D call TRBD2 (5 bases). The CDR3 totals 16 residues. CDR1 is SGHTA, CDR2 FQGNSA, per germline. Trimming stripped 6 bases from V and 2 bases from J, with 19 bases between. In DNA, the CDR3 is TGTGCCAGCAGTCCGTCGCGGGCCCAAGGGCAAGAGACCCAGTACTTC. This encodes CASSPSRAQGQETQYF.

The chain is built from TRBV5-6 and TRBJ1-6, with D possibly being TRBD1 (6 bases). CDR1 and CDR2 (germline): SGHDT, YYEEEE. Between the trimmed V and J ends, which lost 4 bases and 6 bases, there was a span of 11 bases. This CDR3 is built from 14 residues. The CDR3: CASSARTANSPLHF. The CDR3 nucleotides read TGTGCCAGCAGCGCGCGGACAGCTAATTCACCCCTCCACTTT.

The gene calls are TRBV2 and TRBJ2-3, with 7 bases fitting TRBD2. From germline, CDR1 is SNHLY and CDR2 FYNNEI. The CDR3 runs 14 residues. J was trimmed by 2 bases and V by 6 bases; bases with no gene match: 5. The CDR3 here is CASSEGLNTDTQYF. CDR3 bases: TGTGCCAGCAGCGAGGGACTAAACACAGATACGCAGTATTTT.

V gene TRBV30 combines with J gene TRBJ2-1, with a tentative D call TRBD2 (5 bases). Germline V gene sequence: CDR1 GTSNPN, CDR2 SVGIG (reference sequence). The germline V and J ends were trimmed by 1 base and 3 bases, with 19 bases remaining between them. The CDR3 is made up of 17 amino acids. In nucleotides, the CDR3 is TGTGCCTGGAGTGGCGAACTTGCCGGGGAGTTCTACAATGAGCAGTTCTTC. Its translation: CAWSGELAGEFYNEQFF.

J is TRBJ1-5 and V is TRBV5-4, with TRBD1 identical over 7 bases. The germline CDR1 and CDR2 sequences are SGHNT and YYREEE (reference sequence). Trimming cost V 0 bases and J 5 bases; bases outside gene matches: 11. The CDR3 spans 17 residues. The CDR3 bases are TGTGCCAGCAGCTTGGGCCCGCGACAGGGCGGTTATCAGCCCCAGCATTTT. It translates to CASSLGPRQGGYQPQHF.

This rearrangement joins TRBV6-1 to TRBJ2-5; unclear D gene. Trimming cost V 6 bases and J 4 bases, with 15 bases left between them. The germline V gene encodes CDR1 MNHNS and CDR2 SASEGT. There are 14 residues in the CDR3. The CDR3 DNA sequence: TGTGCCAGCAGCCTAACCACCCCTGGAGAGACCCAGTACTTC. It codes for CASSLTTPGETQYF.

V usage is TRBV6-6 and J usage is TRBJ1-1; 8 bases agree with TRBD1. The CDR3 runs to 14 residues. Germline V gene lookup returns CDR1 MNHNY and CDR2 SVGAGI (reference sequence). The ends lost 6 bases at V and 0 bases at J; junction bases unmatched: 3. CDR3 sequence: CASSWDRLNTEAFF. Here the CDR3 DNA reads TGTGCCAGCAGCTGGGACAGGCTGAACACTGAAGCTTTCTTT.

This clone occurred a few times. The V and J genes are TRBV2 and TRBJ1-1; 9 bases map to TRBD1. The V and J ends lost 6 bases and 6 bases, in that order; junction bases with no gene match: 14. Germline CDR1 SNHLY, CDR2 FYNNEI. The CDR3 totals 16 residues. This CDR3 reads CASRESLGQGPSEAFF. DNA of the CDR3: TGTGCCAGCAGAGAGTCCTTGGGACAGGGTCCCTCTGAAGCTTTCTTT.

J is TRBJ1-5 and V is TRBV19, with D uncertain. Per the germline V gene, CDR1 is LNHDA and CDR2 is SQIVND (reference sequence). V dropped 11 bases and J dropped 2 bases, with 22 bases sitting between them. The CDR3 extends over 16 amino acids. CDR3 sequence: CASRGPNSGGNQPQHF. CDR3 in DNA: TGTGCCTCCCGAGGTCCGAATAGCGGGGGCAATCAGCCCCAGCATTTT.

The rearrangement links TRBV19 to TRBJ1-5; no reliable D call. The germline V gene has CDR1 LNHDA and CDR2 SQIVND (reference sequence). This CDR3 region has 17 residues. The V end was cut by 0 bases, the J end by 0 bases, with 12 bases between. The CDR3 sequence is CASSIDRRGASNQPQHF. The CDR3 DNA reads TGTGCCAGTAGTATAGATCGCCGGGGAGCTAGCAATCAGCCCCAGCATTTT.

The genes are TRBV10-3 and TRBJ2-5; 7 bases fit TRBD2. Germline V gene lookup returns CDR1 ENHRY and CDR2 SYGVKD. The CDR3 runs 13 residues. The ends lost 10 bases at V and 1 base at J; junction bases unmatched: 6. CDR3 coding DNA: TGTGCCACCTGGACTAGAACCCAAGAGACCCAGTACTTC. It yields the protein CATWTRTQETQYF.